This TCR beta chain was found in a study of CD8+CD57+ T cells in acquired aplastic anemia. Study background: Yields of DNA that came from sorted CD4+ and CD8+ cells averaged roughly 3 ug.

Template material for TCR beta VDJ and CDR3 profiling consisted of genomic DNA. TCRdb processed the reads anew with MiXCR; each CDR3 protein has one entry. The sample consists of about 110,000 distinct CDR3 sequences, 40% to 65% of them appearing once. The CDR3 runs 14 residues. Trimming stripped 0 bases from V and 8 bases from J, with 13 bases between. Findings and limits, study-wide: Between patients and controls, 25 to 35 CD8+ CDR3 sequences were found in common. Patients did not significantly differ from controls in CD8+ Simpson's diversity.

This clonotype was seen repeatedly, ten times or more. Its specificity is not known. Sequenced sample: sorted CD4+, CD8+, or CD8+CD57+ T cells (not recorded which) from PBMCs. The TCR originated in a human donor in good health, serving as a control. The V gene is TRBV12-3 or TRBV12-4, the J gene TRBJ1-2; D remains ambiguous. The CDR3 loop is CASSLALQDLGYTF. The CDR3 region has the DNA TGTGCCAGCAGTTTAGCGTTGCAGGATTTAGGCTACACCTTC.